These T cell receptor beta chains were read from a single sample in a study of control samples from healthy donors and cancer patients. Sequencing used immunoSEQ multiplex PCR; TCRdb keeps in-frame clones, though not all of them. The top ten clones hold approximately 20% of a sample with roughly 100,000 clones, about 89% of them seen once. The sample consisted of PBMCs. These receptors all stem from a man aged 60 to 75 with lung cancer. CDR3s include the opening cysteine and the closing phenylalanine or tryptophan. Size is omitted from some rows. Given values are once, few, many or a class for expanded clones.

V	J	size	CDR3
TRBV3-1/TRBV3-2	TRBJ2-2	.	CASSLDGRPVGELFF
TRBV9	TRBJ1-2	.	CASSAGQGGDGYTF
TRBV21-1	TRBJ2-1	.	CASSCGAANEQFF
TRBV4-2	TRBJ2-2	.	CASSQAGGSNTGELFF
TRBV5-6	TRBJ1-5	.	CASSSRDRGEPQHF
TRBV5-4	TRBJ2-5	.	CASSLALGQETQYF
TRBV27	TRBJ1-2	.	CASSSDGTNYGYTF
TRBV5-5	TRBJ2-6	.	CASSLGAGRGGSGANVLTF
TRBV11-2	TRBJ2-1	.	CASSLQGAFGNEQFF
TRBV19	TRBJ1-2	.	CASSMGRRDYGYTF
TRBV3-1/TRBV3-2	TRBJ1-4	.	CASSQGANEKLFF
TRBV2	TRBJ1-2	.	CASSHHMETEAPDGYTF
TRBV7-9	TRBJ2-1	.	CATLLAPAYNEQFF
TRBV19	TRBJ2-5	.	CASSPRSGSGRETQYF
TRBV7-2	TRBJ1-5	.	CASSLGGGLWQPQHF
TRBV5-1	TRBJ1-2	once	CASSLGGDNGYTF
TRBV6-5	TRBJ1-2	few	CASSYSDIYLDGYTF
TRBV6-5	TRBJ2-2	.	CASSRPGELFF
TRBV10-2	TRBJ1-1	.	CASSESDRSYTEAFF
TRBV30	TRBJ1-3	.	CAWSTPTVLGHQSSNTIYF
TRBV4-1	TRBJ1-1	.	CASSQDDATANQAFF
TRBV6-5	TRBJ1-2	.	CASSYSIGSEDGYTF
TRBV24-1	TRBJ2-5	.	CATSAGQGGNQETQYF
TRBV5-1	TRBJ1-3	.	CASSLEIASGNTIYF
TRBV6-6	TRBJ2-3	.	CASSKRDRETDTQYF
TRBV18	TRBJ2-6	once	CASSTGQGYGANVLTF
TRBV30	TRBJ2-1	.	CAWILKGGAYNEQFF
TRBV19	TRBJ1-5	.	CASRDRGRVLSNQPQHF
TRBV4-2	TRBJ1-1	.	CASISGQGGSEAFF
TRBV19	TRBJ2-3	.	CASSSAGRDTQYF
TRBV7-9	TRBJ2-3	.	CASSLRKGGIDTQYF
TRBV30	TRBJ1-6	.	CAWSARTASSSYNSPLHF
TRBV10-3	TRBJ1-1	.	CAITQTGVNTEAFF
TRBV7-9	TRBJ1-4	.	CASSEYGGQINEKLFF
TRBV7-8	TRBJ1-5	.	CASSGTQYSNQPQHF
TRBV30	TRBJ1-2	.	CAWSVGGAYGYTF
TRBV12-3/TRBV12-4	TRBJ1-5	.	CASSLDSNQPQHF
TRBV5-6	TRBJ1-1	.	CASSLKTMNTEAFF
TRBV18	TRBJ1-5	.	CASSPEPGQVHQPQHF
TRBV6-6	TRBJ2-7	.	CASSYGADGYEQYF
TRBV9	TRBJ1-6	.	CASSLGGSPLHF
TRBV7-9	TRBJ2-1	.	CASTQRSVDEQFF
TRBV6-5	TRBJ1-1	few	CASSLEWRTEAFF
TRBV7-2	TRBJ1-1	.	CASSFRLGGTEAFF
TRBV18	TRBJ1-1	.	CASSPIIQTVMNTEAFF
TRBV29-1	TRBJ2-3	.	CSVTTWSNTDTQYF
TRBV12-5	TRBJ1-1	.	CASGLAAGGTEAFF
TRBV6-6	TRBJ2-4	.	CASRPDSLPNIQYF
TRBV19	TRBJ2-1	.	CASSSIAGAIYNEQFF
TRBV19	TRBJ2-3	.	CASSRQGALRPDTQYF
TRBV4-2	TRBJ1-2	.	CASSQDWTEFYGYTF
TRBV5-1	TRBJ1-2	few	CASSSFEGAQYGYTF
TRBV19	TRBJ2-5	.	CATSYPGTQETQYF